One and the same sample provided the 11 T cell receptor beta chains below, sequenced in a study of a mutant IDH1 vaccine in newly diagnosed glioma (dated by TCRdb to the early 2020s). These receptors' antigens are unknown. The time point label, read with the paper, signifies: week 35, safety follow-up. Each vaccine dose was 300 ug of a 20-mer mutant IDH1 peptide in Montanide, given subcutaneously with topical imiquimod. The library relied on the immunoSEQ multiplex PCR assay. TCRdb holds this immuneACCESS table with in-frame rearrangements only. Some clones are missing; in checked studies, unresolved V genes explain under half, and the rest has no known cause. The sample table shows over 60,000 clones, and 81% are seen once. The ten most abundant clones make up 5% to 6.5% of the sample. The sample here was PBMCs, taken from a glioma patient whose treatment included an IDH1 peptide vaccine. The source is a man aged 40-50 years with glioma.

This chain joins TRBV18 and TRBJ2-1, with TRBD2 matching 14 bases. The CDR3 has 15 amino acids. Germline lookup yields CDR1 KGHSH and CDR2 LQKENI. Germline trimming cut 4 bases from V and 8 bases from J; bases unmatched to any gene: 4. The CDR3 region is CASSRLAGGLDEQFF. Written as DNA, the CDR3 is TGTGCCAGCTCACGACTAGCGGGGGGGCTCGATGAGCAGTTCTTC.

The chain recombines TRBV2 with TRBJ2-3; unclear D gene. The CDR3 is 14 amino acids. Trimming pared 7 bases from V and 2 bases from J, leaving 13 bases between. Germline V lookup: CDR1 SNHLY, CDR2 FYNNEI. This CDR3 reads CASKTDWLTDTQYF. The CDR3 region has the DNA TGTGCCAGCAAGACCGACTGGCTCACAGATACGCAGTATTTT.

To note about this clone: This specimen includes other DNA sequences encoding the same CDR3. This chain uses TRBV11-3 with TRBJ1-1, with D unresolved. The CDR3 runs 13 residues. Germline loops: CDR1 SGHNT, CDR2 YENEEA. Trimming removed 1 base at V and 1 base at J, with 4 bases between. The CDR3 here is CASSLGGNTEAFF. The CDR3 nucleotides read TGTGCCAGCAGCTTAGGAGGGAACACTGAAGCTTTCTTT.

The V and J genes are TRBV6-5 and TRBJ2-5; 7 bases align to TRBD1. CDR3 length equals 15 residues. Germline CDR1 reads MNHEY; CDR2 reads SVGAGI. Trimming took 8 bases from V and 1 from J; bases not matched to a gene: 10. CDR3: CASLPVGGPQETQYF. Written as DNA, the CDR3 is TGTGCCAGCCTGCCCGTAGGGGGCCCCCAAGAGACCCAGTACTTC.

The chain employs TRBV28 and TRBJ2-1; D not certain. This CDR3 is 11 amino acids long. V lost 8 bases, J lost 5 bases, and 7 bases lay in between. Germline V lookup: CDR1 MDHEN, CDR2 SYDVKM. This CDR3 is CASCGDNEQFF. CDR3 bases: TGTGCCAGCTGTGGGGACAATGAGCAGTTCTTC.

This chain joins TRBV27 and TRBJ2-1; D could derive from TRBD1 or TRBD2 (5 bases each). This CDR3 is built from 14 residues. CDR1 and CDR2 (germline): MNHEY, SMNVEV (reference sequence). V was trimmed by 4 bases and J by 5 bases, leaving 12 bases between them. CDR3 loop: CASSSSGTHNEQFF. In DNA, the CDR3 is TGTGCCAGCAGTTCCTCCGGGACGCACAATGAGCAGTTCTTC.

The V and J genes are TRBV2 and TRBJ1-6; the D is unclear. This CDR3 comprises 15 residues. Germline values: CDR1 SNHLY, CDR2 FYNNEI. V lost 7 bases, J lost 0 bases, and 10 bases lay in between. CDR3 protein: CASTPPSSYNSPLHF. CDR3 sequence (DNA): TGTGCCAGCACTCCGCCGAGCTCCTATAATTCACCCCTCCACTTT. The entire variable domain, with the rest obtained from reference TRBV2 and TRBJ1-6, is as follows: EPEVTQTPSHQVTQMGQEVILRCVPISNHLYFYWYRQILGQKVEFLVSFYNNEISEKSEIFDDQFSVERPDGSNFTLKIRSTKLEDSAMYFCASTPPSSYNSPLHFGNGTRLTVT.

Only a few counts were recorded for this clone. The CDR3 loop reads CASSPGKDSNQPQHF. The CDR3 bases are TGTGCCAGCTCACCAGGGAAGGATAGCAATCAGCCCCAGCATTTT. The J gene is TRBJ1-5, the V gene TRBV18, with D unclear. CDR1 is KGHSH and CDR2 is LQKENI in the germline V gene. V was trimmed by 2 bases and J by 0 bases, leaving 8 bases between them. CDR3 size: 15 residues.

This clone was seen a handful of times. The V gene is TRBV6-5, the J gene TRBJ2-6; D unresolved. The germline V gene has CDR1 MNHEY and CDR2 SVGAGI. The CDR3 is 15 residues long. The V end was cut by 0 bases, the J end by 1 base, with 4 bases between. CDR3 region: CASSYSESGANVLTF. Written as DNA, the CDR3 is TGTGCCAGCAGTTACTCAGAATCTGGGGCCAACGTCCTGACTTTC.

This clone was counted only a few times. The V gene is TRBV5-8, the J gene TRBJ1-1; D gene ambiguous. V lost 1 base and J lost 0, with 10 bases in between. The CDR3 extends over 15 amino acids. Germline V gene data show CDR1 as SGHTS and CDR2 as YDEGEE. CDR3: CASSLRGAMNTEAFF. The DNA for the CDR3 is TGTGCCAGCAGCTTGAGAGGAGCTATGAACACTGAAGCTTTCTTT. Variable domain in full (rest from reference TRBV5-8 and TRBJ1-1): EAGVTQSPTHLIKTRGQQATLRCSPISGHTSVYWYQQALGLGLQFLLWYDEGEERNRGNFPPRFSGRQFPNYSSELNVNALELEDSALYLCASSLRGAMNTEAFFGQGTRLTVV.

The V call is TRBV9, the J call TRBJ1-5; D gene uncertain. The CDR3 is 14 residues long. Trimming pared 1 base from V and 8 bases from J, leaving 13 bases between. CDR1 is SGDLS and CDR2 is YYNGEE in the germline V gene. The CDR3 reads CASSVTEVFKPQHF. The CDR3 DNA follows: TGTGCCAGCAGCGTAACCGAGGTCTTCAAGCCCCAGCATTTT.